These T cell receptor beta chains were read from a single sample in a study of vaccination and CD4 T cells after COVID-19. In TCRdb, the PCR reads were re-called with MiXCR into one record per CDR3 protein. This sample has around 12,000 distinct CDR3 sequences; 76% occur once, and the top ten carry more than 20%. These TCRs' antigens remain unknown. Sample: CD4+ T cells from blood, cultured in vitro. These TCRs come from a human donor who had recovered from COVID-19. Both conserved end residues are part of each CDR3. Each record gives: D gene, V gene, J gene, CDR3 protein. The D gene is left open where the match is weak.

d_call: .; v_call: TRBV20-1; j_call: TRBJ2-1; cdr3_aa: CSASGDSYNEQFF
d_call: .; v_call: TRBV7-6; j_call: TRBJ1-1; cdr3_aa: CASSLDRNTEAFF
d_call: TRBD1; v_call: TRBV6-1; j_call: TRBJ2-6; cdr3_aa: CASSSGQAGANVLTF
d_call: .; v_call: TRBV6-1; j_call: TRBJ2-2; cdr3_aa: CASSESEGEGGELFF
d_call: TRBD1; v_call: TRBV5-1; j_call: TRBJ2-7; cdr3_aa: CASSVRGTVYEQYF
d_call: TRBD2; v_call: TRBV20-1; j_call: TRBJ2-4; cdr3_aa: CSARDLGGRTKNIQYF
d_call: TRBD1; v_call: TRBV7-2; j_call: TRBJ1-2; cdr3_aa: CASSTNTGTGNGYTF
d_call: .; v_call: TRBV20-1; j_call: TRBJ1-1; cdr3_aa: CSAHRAHRNTEAFF
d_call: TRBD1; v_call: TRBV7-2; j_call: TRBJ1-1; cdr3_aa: CASSPRTGYTEAFF
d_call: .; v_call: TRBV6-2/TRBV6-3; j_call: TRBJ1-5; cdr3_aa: CASRSRESNQPQHF
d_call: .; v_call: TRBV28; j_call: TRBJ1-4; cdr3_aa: CASSVLPTAGLFF
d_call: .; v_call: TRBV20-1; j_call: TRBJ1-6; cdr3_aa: CSARSSGINSPLHF
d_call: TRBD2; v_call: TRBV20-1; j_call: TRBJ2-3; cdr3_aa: CSAPSSGRPDTQYF
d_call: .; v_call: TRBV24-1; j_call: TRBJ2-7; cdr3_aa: CATKRPWGDEQYF
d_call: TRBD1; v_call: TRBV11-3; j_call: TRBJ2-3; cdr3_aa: CASSLGQSTDTQYF
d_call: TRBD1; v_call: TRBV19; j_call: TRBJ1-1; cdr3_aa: CASSTHEDRGSEAFF
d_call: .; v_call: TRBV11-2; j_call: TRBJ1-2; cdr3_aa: CASSPAIYGYTF
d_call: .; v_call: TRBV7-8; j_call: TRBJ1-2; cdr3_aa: CASSLAARSYGYTF
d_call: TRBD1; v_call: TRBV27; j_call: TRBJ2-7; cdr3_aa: CASSLSTGGYEQYF
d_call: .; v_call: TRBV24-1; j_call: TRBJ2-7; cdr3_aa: CATSAGAATSYEQYF
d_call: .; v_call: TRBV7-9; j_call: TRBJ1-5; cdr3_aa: CASSLELGGGQPQHF
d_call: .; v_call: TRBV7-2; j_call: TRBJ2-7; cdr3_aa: CASSLSGPYEQYF
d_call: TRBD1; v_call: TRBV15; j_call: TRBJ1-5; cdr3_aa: CATSAQGVGNQPQHF
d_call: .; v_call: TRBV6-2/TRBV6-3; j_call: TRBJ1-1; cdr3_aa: CASNKSGRLNTEAFF
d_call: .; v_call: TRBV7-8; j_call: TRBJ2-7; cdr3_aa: CASSLVSIYSGPYEQYF
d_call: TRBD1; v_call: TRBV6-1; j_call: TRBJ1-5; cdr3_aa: CASIRDRVSNQPQHF
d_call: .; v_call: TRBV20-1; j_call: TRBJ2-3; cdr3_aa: CSARVQPGTDTQYF
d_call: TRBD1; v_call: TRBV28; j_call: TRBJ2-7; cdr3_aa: CASSPQGTAHRYEQYF
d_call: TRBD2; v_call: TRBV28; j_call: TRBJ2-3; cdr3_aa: CASSFLGLAGGQDTQYF
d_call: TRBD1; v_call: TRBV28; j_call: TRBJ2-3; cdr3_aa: CASSFRGGKGDTQYF
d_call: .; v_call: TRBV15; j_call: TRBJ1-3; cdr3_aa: CATTAQGTLGNTIYF
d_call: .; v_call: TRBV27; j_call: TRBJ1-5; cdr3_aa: CASSRRGDRTSKSEPQHF
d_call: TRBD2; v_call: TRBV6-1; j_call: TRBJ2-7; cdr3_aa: CASSPSGRTYEQYF
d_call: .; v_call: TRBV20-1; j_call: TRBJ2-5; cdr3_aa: CSARSLGGHKTPDSIQETQYF
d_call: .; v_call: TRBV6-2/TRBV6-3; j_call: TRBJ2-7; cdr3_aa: CASRGKGEQYF
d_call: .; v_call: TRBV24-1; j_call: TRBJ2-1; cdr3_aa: CATSDSYWGASSYNEQFF
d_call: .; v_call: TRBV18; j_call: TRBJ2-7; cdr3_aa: CASSPRLPYEQYF
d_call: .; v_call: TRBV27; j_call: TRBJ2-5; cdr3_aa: CASSSRPGSQYF
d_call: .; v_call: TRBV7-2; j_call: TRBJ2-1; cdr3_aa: CASSPVAGAYNEQFF
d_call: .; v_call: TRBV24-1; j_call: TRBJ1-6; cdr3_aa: CATTQGGTDLDNSPLHF
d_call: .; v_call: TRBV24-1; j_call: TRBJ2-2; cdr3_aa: CATRAESNTGELFF
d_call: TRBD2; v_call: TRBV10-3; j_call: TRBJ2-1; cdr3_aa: CAISDKPGLADEQFF
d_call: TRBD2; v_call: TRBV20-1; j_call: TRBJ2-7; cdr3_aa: CSARPSGRDEQYF
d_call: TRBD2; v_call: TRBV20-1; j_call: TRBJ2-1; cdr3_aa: CSALLSRELNEQFF
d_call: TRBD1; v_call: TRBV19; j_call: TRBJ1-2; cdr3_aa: CASSLDRVTGYTF
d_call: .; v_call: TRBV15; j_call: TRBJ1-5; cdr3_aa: CATSGGITNQPQHF